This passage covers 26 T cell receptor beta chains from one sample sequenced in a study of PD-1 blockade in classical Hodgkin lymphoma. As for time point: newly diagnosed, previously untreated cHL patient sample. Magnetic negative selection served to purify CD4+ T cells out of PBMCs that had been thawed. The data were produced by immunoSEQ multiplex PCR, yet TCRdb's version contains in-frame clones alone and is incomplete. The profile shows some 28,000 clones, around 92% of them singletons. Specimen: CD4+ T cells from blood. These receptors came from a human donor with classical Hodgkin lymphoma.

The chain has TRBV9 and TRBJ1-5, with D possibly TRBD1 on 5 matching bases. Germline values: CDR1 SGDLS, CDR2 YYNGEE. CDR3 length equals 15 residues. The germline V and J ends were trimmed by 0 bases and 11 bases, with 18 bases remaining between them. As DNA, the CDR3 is TGTGCCAGCAGCGTAGGGTTTGGTAGGGGAACGGCCCAGCATTTT. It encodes CASSVGFGRGTAQHF.

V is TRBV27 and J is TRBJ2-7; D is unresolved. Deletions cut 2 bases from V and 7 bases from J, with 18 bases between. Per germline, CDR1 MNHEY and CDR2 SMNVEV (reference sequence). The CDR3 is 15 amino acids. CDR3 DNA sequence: TGTGCCAGCAGTTTACCCCCGTGGGATAGATGGGAGCAGTACTTC. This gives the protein CASSLPPWDRWEQYF.

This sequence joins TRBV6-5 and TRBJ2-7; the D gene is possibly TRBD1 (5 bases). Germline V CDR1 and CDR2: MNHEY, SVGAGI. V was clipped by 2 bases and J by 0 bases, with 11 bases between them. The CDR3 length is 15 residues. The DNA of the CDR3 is TGTGCCAGCAGTTACGACCTGACAGTCTCCTACGAGCAGTACTTC. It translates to CASSYDLTVSYEQYF.

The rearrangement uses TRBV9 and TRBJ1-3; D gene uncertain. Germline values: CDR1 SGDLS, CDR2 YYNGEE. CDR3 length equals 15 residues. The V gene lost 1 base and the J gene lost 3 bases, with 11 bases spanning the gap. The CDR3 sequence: CASSVSQSGGNTIYF. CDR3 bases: TGTGCCAGCAGCGTATCCCAGAGCGGTGGAAACACCATATATTTT.

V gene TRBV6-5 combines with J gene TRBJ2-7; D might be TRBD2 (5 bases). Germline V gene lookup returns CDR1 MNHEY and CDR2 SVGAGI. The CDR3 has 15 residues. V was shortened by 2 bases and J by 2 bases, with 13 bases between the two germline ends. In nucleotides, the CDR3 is TGTGCCAGCAGTTACCGCGACTACCCACCCTACGAGCAGTACTTC. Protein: CASSYRDYPPYEQYF.

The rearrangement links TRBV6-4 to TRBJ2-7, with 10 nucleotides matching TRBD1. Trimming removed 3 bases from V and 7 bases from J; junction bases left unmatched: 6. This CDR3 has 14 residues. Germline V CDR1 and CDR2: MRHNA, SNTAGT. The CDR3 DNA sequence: TGTGCCAGCAGTGAGACAGGGGGCCGGGGAGAGCAGTACTTC. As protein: CASSETGGRGEQYF.

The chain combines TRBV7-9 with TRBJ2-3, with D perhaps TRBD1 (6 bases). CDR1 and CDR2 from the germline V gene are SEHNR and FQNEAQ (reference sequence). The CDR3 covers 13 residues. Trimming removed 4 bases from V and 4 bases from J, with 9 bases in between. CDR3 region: CASSSGTSDTQYF. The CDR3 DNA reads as TGTGCCAGCAGCTCCGGGACATCAGATACGCAGTATTTT.

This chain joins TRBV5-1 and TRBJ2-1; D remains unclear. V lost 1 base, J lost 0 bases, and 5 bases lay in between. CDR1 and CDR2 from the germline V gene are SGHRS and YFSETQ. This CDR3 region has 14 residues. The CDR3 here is CASSLISSYNEQFF. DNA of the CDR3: TGCGCCAGCAGCTTGATCTCCTCCTACAATGAGCAGTTCTTC.

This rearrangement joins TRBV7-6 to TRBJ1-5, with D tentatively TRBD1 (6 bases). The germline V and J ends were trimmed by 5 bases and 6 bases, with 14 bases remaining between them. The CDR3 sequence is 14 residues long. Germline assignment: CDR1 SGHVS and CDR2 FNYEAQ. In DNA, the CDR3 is TGTGCCAGCAGCCGTACAGGGCTGGGTCAGCCCCAGCATTTT. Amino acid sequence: CASSRTGLGQPQHF.

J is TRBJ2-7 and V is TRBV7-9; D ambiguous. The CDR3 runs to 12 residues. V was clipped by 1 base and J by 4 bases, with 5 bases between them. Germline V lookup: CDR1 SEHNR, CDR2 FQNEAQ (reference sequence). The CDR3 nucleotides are TGTGCCAGCAGCTTAGTAGGATACGAGCAGTACTTC. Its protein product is CASSLVGYEQYF.

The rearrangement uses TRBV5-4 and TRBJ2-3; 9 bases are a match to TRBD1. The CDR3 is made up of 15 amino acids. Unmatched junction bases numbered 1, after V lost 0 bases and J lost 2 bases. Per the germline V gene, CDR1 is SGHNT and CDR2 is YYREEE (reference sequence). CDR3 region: CASSLGQGDTDTQYF. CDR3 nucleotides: TGTGCCAGCAGCTTGGGACAGGGGGACACAGATACGCAGTATTTT. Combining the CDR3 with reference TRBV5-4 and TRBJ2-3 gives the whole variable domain ETGVTQSPTHLIKTRGQQVTLRCSSQSGHNTVSWYQQALGQGPQFIFQYYREEENGRGNFPPRFSGLQFPNYSSELNVNALELDDSALYLCASSLGQGDTDTQYFGPGTRLTVL.

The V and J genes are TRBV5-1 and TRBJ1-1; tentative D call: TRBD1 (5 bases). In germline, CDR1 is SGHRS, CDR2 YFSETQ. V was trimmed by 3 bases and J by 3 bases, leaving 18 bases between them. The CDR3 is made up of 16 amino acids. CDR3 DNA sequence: TGCGCCAGCAGCTGGAAGACAGCCGGCGGGGACACTGAAGCTTTCTTT. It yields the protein CASSWKTAGGDTEAFF.

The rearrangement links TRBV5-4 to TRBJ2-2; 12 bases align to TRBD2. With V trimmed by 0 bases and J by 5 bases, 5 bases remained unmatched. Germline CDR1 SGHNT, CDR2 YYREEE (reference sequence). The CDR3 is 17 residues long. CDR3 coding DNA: TGTGCCAGCAGCTTGGGACTAGCGGGAGTCGATACCGGGGAGCTGTTTTTT. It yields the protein CASSLGLAGVDTGELFF.

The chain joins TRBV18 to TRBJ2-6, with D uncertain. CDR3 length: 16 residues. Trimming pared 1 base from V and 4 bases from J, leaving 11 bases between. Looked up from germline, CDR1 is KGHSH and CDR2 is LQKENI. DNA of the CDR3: TGTGCCAGCTCACCACAATCCCCTGCGGGGGCCAACGTCCTGACTTTC. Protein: CASSPQSPAGANVLTF.

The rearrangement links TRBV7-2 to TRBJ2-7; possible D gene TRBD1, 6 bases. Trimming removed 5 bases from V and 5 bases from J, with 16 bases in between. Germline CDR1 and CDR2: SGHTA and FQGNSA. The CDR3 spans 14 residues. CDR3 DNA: TGTGCCAGCAGCGCAAACAGGGTTAGGAACGAGCAGTACTTC. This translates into CASSANRVRNEQYF.

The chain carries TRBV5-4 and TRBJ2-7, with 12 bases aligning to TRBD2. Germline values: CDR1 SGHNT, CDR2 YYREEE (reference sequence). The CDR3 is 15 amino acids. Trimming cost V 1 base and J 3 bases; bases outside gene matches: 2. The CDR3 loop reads CASSLRTSGVYEQYF. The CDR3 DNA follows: TGTGCCAGCAGCTTGCGGACTAGCGGGGTCTACGAGCAGTACTTC. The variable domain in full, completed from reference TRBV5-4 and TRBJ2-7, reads ETGVTQSPTHLIKTRGQQVTLRCSSQSGHNTVSWYQQALGQGPQFIFQYYREEENGRGNFPPRFSGLQFPNYSSELNVNALELDDSALYLCASSLRTSGVYEQYFGPGTRLTVT.

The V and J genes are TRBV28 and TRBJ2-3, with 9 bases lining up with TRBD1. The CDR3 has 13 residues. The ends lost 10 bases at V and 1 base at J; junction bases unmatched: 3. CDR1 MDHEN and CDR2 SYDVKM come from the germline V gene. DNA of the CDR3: TGTGCCACCTGGACAGGGGGCACAGATACGCAGTATTTT. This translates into CATWTGGTDTQYF. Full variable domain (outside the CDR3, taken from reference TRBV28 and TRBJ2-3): DVKVTQSSRYLVKRTGEKVFLECVQDMDHENMFWYRQDPGLGLRLIYFSYDVKMKEKGDIPEGYSVSREKKERFSLILESASTNQTSMYLCATWTGGTDTQYFGPGTRLTVL.

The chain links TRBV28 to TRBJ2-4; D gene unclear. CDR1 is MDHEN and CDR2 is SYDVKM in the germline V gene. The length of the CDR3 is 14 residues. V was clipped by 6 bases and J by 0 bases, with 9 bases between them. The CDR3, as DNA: TGTGCCAGCAGCATGAACATAGCCAAAAACATTCAGTACTTC. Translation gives CASSMNIAKNIQYF.

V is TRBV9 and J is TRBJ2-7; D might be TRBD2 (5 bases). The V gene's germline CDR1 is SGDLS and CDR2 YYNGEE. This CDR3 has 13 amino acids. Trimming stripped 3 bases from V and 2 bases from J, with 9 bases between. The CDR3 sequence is CASSAHGAYEQYF. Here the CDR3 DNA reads TGTGCCAGCAGCGCACACGGGGCCTACGAGCAGTACTTC.

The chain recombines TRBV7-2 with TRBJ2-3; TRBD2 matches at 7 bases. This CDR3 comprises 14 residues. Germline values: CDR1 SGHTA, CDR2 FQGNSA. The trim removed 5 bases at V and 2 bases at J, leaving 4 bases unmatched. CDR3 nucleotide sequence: TGTGCCAGCAGCCCCGGACTAGTCACAGATACGCAGTATTTT. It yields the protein CASSPGLVTDTQYF.

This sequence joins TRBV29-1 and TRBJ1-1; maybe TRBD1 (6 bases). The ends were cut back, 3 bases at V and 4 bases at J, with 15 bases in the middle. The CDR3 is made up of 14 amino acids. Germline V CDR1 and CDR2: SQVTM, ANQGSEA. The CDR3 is CSVDGGGLGTEAFF. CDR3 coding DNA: TGCAGCGTTGATGGAGGGGGGCTGGGCACTGAAGCTTTCTTT.

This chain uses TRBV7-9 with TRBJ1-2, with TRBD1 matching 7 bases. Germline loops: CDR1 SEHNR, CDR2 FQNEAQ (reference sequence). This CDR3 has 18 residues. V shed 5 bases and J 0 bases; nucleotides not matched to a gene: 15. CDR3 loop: CASSPLRRGTAANYGYTF. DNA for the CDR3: TGTGCCAGCAGCCCGCTACGCCGAGGGACAGCAGCTAACTATGGCTACACCTTC.

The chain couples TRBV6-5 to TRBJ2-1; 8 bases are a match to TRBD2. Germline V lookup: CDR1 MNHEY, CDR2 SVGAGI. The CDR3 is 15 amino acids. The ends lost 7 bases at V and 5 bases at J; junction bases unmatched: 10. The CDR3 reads CASTKSGSSHNEQFF. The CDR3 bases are TGTGCCAGCACCAAGAGCGGGAGCTCGCACAATGAGCAGTTCTTC.

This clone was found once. CDR3 nucleotide sequence: TGTGCCAGCAGTTACCTCGGGACGAACACTGAAGCTTTCTTT. Protein: CASSYLGTNTEAFF. J is TRBJ1-1 and V is TRBV2, with TRBD1 as a possible D gene (5 bases). V was cut by 5 bases and J by 1 base, with 11 bases left in between. The V gene's germline CDR1 is SNHLY and CDR2 FYNNEI. There are 14 residues in the CDR3.

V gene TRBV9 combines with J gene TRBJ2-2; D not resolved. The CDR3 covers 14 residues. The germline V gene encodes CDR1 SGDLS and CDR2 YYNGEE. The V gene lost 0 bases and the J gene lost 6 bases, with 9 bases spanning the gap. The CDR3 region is CASSVAMLPGELFF. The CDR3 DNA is TGTGCCAGCAGCGTAGCTATGCTACCCGGGGAGCTGTTTTTT.

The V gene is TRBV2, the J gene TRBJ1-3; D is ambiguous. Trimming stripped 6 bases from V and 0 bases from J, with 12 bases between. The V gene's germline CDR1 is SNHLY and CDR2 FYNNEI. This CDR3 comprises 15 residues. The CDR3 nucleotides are TGTGCCAGCAGGCGGGAGCCAAGCTCTGGAAACACCATATATTTT. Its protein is CASRREPSSGNTIYF. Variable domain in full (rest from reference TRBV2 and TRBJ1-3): EPEVTQTPSHQVTQMGQEVILRCVPISNHLYFYWYRQILGQKVEFLVSFYNNEISEKSEIFDDQFSVERPDGSNFTLKIRSTKLEDSAMYFCASRREPSSGNTIYFGEGSWLTVV.